The subject of this entry is one TCR beta chain. Its antigen is unknown. The CDR3 has 15 residues. The V segment lost 0 bases and the J segment 9 bases; nucleotides outside the gene matches: 8. The germline V gene has CDR1 SGHDT and CDR2 YYEEEE. This sample was included in a study of graft-versus-host responses after intestinal transplantation. Study summary: All of the recipients had induction that used anti-thymocyte globulin, then tacrolimus and steroids for approximately 3 years.

Whole-study results and caveats: Maximum circulating GvH clone levels tracked with early post-transplant HvG decreases. Ileal or blood samples showed some GvH clones first, and such clones were also found in recipient marrow.

Data came from immunoSEQ multiplex PCR; TCRdb stores just in-frame clones and leaves some out. The table lists some 120,000 clones, around 94% of them singletons. The J gene is TRBJ2-7, the V gene TRBV5-6; 11 bases are shared with TRBD2. This clonotype originated in a human donor who was the organ donor for an intestinal transplant. The specimen was unstimulated CD4+ T cells sorted from spleen or lymph node cells, collected before transplant. The CDR3 sequence is CASSLGTSGSGRQYF. Written as DNA, the CDR3 is TGTGCCAGCAGCTTGGGAACTAGCGGGAGCGGGCGGCAGTACTTC.